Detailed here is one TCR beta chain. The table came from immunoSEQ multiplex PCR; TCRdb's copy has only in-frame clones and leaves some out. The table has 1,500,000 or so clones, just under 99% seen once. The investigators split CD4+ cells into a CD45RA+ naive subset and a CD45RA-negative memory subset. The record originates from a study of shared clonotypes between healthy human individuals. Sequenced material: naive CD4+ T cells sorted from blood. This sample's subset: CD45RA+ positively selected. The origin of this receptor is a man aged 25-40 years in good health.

This CDR3 is CASSSTGTGVHPYEQYF. The CDR3 bases are TGTGCCAGCTCATCCACCGGGACAGGGGTACACCCCTACGAGCAGTACTTC. The chain recombines TRBV18 with TRBJ2-7; 10 bases are a match to TRBD1. In germline, CDR1 is KGHSH, CDR2 LQKENI. V was clipped by 5 bases and J by 2 bases; unmatched bases: 12. This CDR3 is built from 17 residues.